This TCR beta chain was recovered during a study of T-cell reconstitution after alpha-beta-depleted transplantation in children. The table lists this clonotype with many counts. During its preparation, the TCRbeta library received unique molecular identifiers. TCRdb reprocessed the PCR reads with MiXCR, giving one entry per CDR3 protein. Of hundreds of thousands of distinct CDR3 sequences listed, about 11% are singletons. The CDR3 is 18 amino acids. The germline V gene encodes CDR1 SGHVS and CDR2 FQNEAQ. After removal of 1 base from V and 1 base from J, the junction contained 12 bases not matched to a gene.

This material consisted of PBMCs, taken before TCRalphabeta/CD19-depleted stem cell transplant. The rearrangement uses TRBV7-8 and TRBJ2-5, with 7 bases lining up with TRBD1. This receptor was obtained from a child in the first two years of life with acute myeloid leukemia, due to receive a stem cell transplant. CDR3 amino acids: CASSLVLGQVLGQETQYF. In nucleotides, the CDR3 is TGTGCCAGCAGCTTAGTTTTAGGACAGGTTCTGGGCCAAGAGACCCAGTACTTC.